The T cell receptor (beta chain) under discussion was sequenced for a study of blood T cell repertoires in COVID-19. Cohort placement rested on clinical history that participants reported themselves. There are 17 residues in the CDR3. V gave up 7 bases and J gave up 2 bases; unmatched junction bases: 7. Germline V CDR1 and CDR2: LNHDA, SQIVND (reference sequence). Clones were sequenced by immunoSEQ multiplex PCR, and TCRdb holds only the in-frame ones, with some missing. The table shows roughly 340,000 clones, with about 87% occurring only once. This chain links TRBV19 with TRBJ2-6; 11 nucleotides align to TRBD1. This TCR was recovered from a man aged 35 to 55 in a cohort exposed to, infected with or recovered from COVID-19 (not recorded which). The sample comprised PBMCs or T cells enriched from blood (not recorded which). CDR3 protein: CASTDRGQGAGANVLTF. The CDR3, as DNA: TGTGCCAGTACCGATAGGGGACAGGGGGCTGGGGCCAACGTCCTGACTTTC.